This T cell receptor (beta chain) comes out of a study of beta chain features in type 1 diabetes. Across the study: Cell yields, gender and age were similar in healthy donors and patients.

Since all of the isolated RNA was reverse transcribed, expressed TCRB transcripts were what got sequenced. Repertoires were generated with immunoSEQ multiplex PCR, while TCRdb's copy carries only in-frame clones and drops some. The table shows some 500,000 clones, with approximately 10% occurring only once. The table lists this clone with a few counts. Germline V gene data show CDR1 as SGDLS and CDR2 as YYNGEE. V was cut by 0 bases and J by 9 bases, with 13 bases left in between. The CDR3 totals 15 residues. The receptor's source is a woman younger than 35 in good health. Sequencing was performed on naive CD4+ T cells from blood. The V gene is TRBV9, the J gene TRBJ1-6; perhaps TRBD1 as D (5 bases). This CDR3 reads CASSVGNRRGSPLHF. The CDR3 DNA reads TGTGCCAGCAGCGTAGGGAACAGGAGGGGTTCACCCCTCCACTTT.